The 22 T cell receptor beta chains below were found in one sample sequenced in a study of blood T cell repertoires in COVID-19. The assay was immunoSEQ multiplex PCR, and TCRdb's table has in-frame clones only and misses some. The sample lists more than 95,000 clones; roughly 79% were seen once. The specimen was peripheral blood. The origin of the receptors is a human donor in a cohort sampled during active COVID-19.

This clone was seen once. The chain has TRBV7-2 and TRBJ2-5; TRBD1 might be the D (6 bases). CDR3 length: 15 amino acids. The V end was cut by 0 bases, the J end by 5 bases, with 13 bases between. Germline CDR1 SGHTA, CDR2 FQGNSA. Written as DNA, the CDR3 is TGTGCCAGCAGCTTAGCGCAATGGGGGCGGGAGACCCAGTACTTC. This codes for CASSLAQWGRETQYF.

The chain carries TRBV5-1 and TRBJ2-1, with 11 bases that match TRBD2. The CDR3 extends over 19 amino acids. Losses at the gene ends were 4 bases for V and 2 bases for J; bases not matched to a gene: 14. CDR1 and CDR2 from the germline V gene are SGHRS and YFSETQ. This chain's CDR3 is CASSPTGTSGLPAYNEQFF. DNA of the CDR3: TGCGCCAGCAGCCCGACCGGGACTAGCGGTTTACCGGCCTACAATGAGCAGTTCTTC.

The chain combines TRBV3-1 (or the pseudogene TRBV3-2) with TRBJ2-7, with 8 bases lining up with TRBD2. The trim removed 0 bases at V and 0 bases at J, leaving 7 bases unmatched. Germline CDR1 LGHDT, CDR2 YNNKEL (reference sequence). CDR3 size: 17 residues. In DNA form, the CDR3 reads TGTGCCAGCAGCCAAGATAGGCGAGGGACTAGCTCCTACGAGCAGTACTTC. Translating gives CASSQDRRGTSSYEQYF.

This chain connects TRBV11-2 to TRBJ2-2, with 11 bases identical to TRBD2. CDR1 is SGHAT, CDR2 FQNNGV, per germline. After removal of 1 base from V and 7 bases from J, the junction contained 11 bases not matched to a gene. The CDR3 runs to 18 residues. In DNA, the CDR3 is TGTGCCAGCAGCTTAGGAACGTTAGCGGGAGGGCCTAGCGGGGAGCTGTTTTTT. This codes for CASSLGTLAGGPSGELFF. Drawing the rest from reference TRBV11-2 and TRBJ2-2, the complete variable domain is EAGVAQSPRYKIIEKRQSVAFWCNPISGHATLYWYQQILGQGPKLLIQFQNNGVVDDSQLPKDRFSAERLKGVDSTLKIQPAKLEDSAVYLCASSLGTLAGGPSGELFFGEGSRLTVL.

This chain uses TRBV11-3 with TRBJ2-5; maybe TRBD2 (6 bases). This CDR3 region has 13 residues. Deletions cut 4 bases from V and 7 bases from J, with 13 bases between. Germline lookup yields CDR1 SGHNT and CDR2 YENEEA. The CDR3 spells CASSSSVEGTQYF. CDR3 DNA sequence: TGTGCCAGCAGCTCCTCGGTGGAGGGGACCCAGTACTTC.

The rearrangement links TRBV5-1 to TRBJ1-5; TRBD1 matches 7 bases. CDR1 and CDR2 (germline): SGHRS, YFSETQ. With V trimmed by 5 bases and J by 4 bases, 9 bases remained unmatched. This CDR3 contains 15 residues. The CDR3 DNA follows: TGCGCCAGCAGGTATACAGGGGACTCTAATCAGCCCCAGCATTTT. Translating gives CASRYTGDSNQPQHF.

The sample holds a few counts of this clone. The V gene is TRBV12-3 or TRBV12-4, the J gene TRBJ1-2; 10 nucleotides line up with TRBD1. The ends lost 5 bases at V and 8 bases at J; junction bases unmatched: 5. The CDR3 is made up of 13 amino acids. CDR3 sequence: CASSPMDRGGYTF. In DNA, the CDR3 is TGTGCCAGCAGTCCGATGGACAGGGGGGGCTACACCTTC.

This chain uses TRBV3-1 (or the pseudogene TRBV3-2) with TRBJ2-7, with TRBD1 matching over 9 bases. The J segment lost 6 bases and the V segment lost 3 bases, leaving 9 bases of the junction unmatched. Germline assignment: CDR1 LGHDT and CDR2 YNNKEL (reference sequence). This CDR3 has 15 residues. The CDR3 DNA sequence: TGTGCCAGCAGCCAGGGAGGGACAGGGCGTGCCGAGCAGTACTTC. Translating gives CASSQGGTGRAEQYF.

This CDR3 reads CAWSPLVTGEQYF. CDR3 nucleotide sequence: TGTGCCTGGAGTCCCCTTGTTACGGGCGAGCAGTACTTC. The rearrangement uses TRBV30 and TRBJ2-7; no firm D call. The CDR3 contains 13 residues. CDR1 GTSNPN and CDR2 SVGIG come from the germline V gene (reference sequence). Trimming removed 2 bases at V and 6 bases at J, with 14 bases between.

CDR3 residues: CASSLGTGDEQYF. CDR3 in DNA: TGTGCCAGCAGCTTAGGGACGGGAGACGAGCAGTACTTC. The chain recombines TRBV7-3 with TRBJ2-7; weak D call: TRBD2 (6 bases). V lost 2 bases and J 5 bases, leaving 10 bases between the germline ends. Germline values: CDR1 SGHTA, CDR2 FQGTGA. The CDR3 has 13 residues.

This clone was counted between two and nine times. The rearrangement links TRBV3-1 (or the pseudogene TRBV3-2) to TRBJ1-3; D remains unclear. Germline V gene data show CDR1 as LGHDT and CDR2 as YNNKEL (reference sequence). This CDR3 has 13 residues. The V end lost 2 bases, the J end lost 4 bases, and 6 bases lay between the germline ends. The CDR3, as DNA: TGTGCCAGCAGCCAATTCTTGGGAAACACCATATATTTT. Translation gives CASSQFLGNTIYF.

V gene TRBV6-5 combines with J gene TRBJ2-3, with a tentative D call TRBD1 (6 bases). There are 15 residues in the CDR3. Between the trimmed V and J ends, which lost 5 bases and 2 bases, there was a span of 14 bases. Germline CDR1 is MNHEY and CDR2 is SVGAGI. The CDR3: CASSLHRVPTDTQYF. CDR3 bases: TGTGCCAGCAGTCTTCACAGGGTTCCCACAGATACGCAGTATTTT.

The V call is TRBV18, the J call TRBJ2-1; D is ambiguous. With 0 bases removed from V and 6 bases from J, the gap between germline ends came to 12 bases. The CDR3 loop spans 15 amino acids. Germline V gene sequence: CDR1 KGHSH, CDR2 LQKENI. The CDR3 loop is CASSPPRSRTNEQFF. The CDR3 DNA follows: TGTGCCAGCTCACCACCCCGGAGCCGAACCAATGAGCAGTTCTTC.

The sample holds a few counts of this clone. The chain uses TRBV12-3 or TRBV12-4 and TRBJ2-7, with D possibly TRBD1 on 6 matching bases. CDR3 length equals 13 residues. Trimming took off 6 bases at V and 3 bases at J, with 12 bases between the two ends. The CDR3 region is CASSRDTVYEQYF. CDR3 coding DNA: TGTGCCAGCAGCCGGGACACCGTCTACGAGCAGTACTTC.

This chain uses TRBV2 with TRBJ1-2; TRBD1 agrees at 8 bases. CDR1 is SNHLY and CDR2 is FYNNEI in the germline V gene. J gave up 1 base and V 4 bases, and 8 bases lay outside the gene matches. This CDR3 has 16 residues. The CDR3 bases are TGTGCCAGCAGTGCCCACTGGGACAGGAATAACTATGGCTACACCTTC. This gives the protein CASSAHWDRNNYGYTF.

The chain recombines TRBV3-1 (or the pseudogene TRBV3-2) with TRBJ2-3; D perhaps matches TRBD2 (6 bases). CDR3 length equals 13 residues. V was trimmed by 2 bases and J by 6 bases, leaving 9 bases between them. The germline V gene encodes CDR1 LGHDT and CDR2 YNNKEL (reference sequence). The CDR3 loop reads CASSQPSGDTQYF. The CDR3 nucleotides read TGTGCCAGCAGCCAACCCAGCGGGGATACGCAGTATTTT.

The gene calls are TRBV7-2 and TRBJ2-2; 12 nucleotides line up with TRBD2. The CDR3 spans 17 residues. The V gene's germline CDR1 is SGHTA and CDR2 FQGNSA. Losses at the gene ends were 5 bases for V and 6 bases for J; bases not matched to a gene: 10. The CDR3 sequence: CASSHRTSGMSAGELFF. In DNA, the CDR3 is TGTGCCAGCAGCCACAGGACTAGCGGGATGTCAGCCGGGGAGCTGTTTTTT.

The chain recombines TRBV4-2 with TRBJ2-7, with TRBD1 matching over 11 bases. V dropped 0 bases and J dropped 8; count of bases not matched to a gene: 9. Germline V CDR1 and CDR2: LGHNA, YNFKEQ. The CDR3 sequence is 16 residues long. The CDR3 is CASSQDWSGTGGKQYF. CDR3 nucleotide sequence: TGTGCCAGCAGCCAAGATTGGAGCGGGACAGGGGGAAAGCAGTACTTC.

This clone has just a few counts. The genes are TRBV30 and TRBJ1-1, with TRBD1 identical over 12 bases. V gave up 5 bases and J gave up 4 bases; unmatched junction bases: 8. This CDR3 region has 15 residues. Germline V gene data show CDR1 as GTSNPN and CDR2 as SVGIG (reference sequence). The CDR3 region is CAWAIVGQGATEAFF. DNA for the CDR3: TGTGCCTGGGCCATCGTGGGACAGGGGGCCACTGAAGCTTTCTTT.

The chain links TRBV28 to TRBJ2-5, with 7 bases identical to TRBD1. CDR3 size: 15 residues. Trimming at V came to 0 bases and at J to 5 bases, leaving 6 bases not matched to a gene. The germline CDR1 and CDR2 sequences are MDHEN and SYDVKM. CDR3 in amino acids: CASSLWGQSQETQYF. DNA for the CDR3: TGTGCCAGCAGTTTATGGGGACAGAGCCAGGAGACCCAGTACTTC.

The gene calls are TRBV19 and TRBJ2-7; 8 bases agree with TRBD1. The CDR3 is 16 amino acids. V dropped 6 bases and J dropped 4; count of bases not matched to a gene: 14. Germline V gives CDR1 LNHDA, CDR2 SQIVND (reference sequence). The CDR3 protein is CASSPGGQEGRYEQYF. DNA of the CDR3: TGTGCCAGTAGCCCAGGGGGACAGGAGGGGAGGTACGAGCAGTACTTC.

This sequence joins TRBV18 and TRBJ1-2; 10 bases are shared with TRBD1. Germline assignment: CDR1 KGHSH and CDR2 LQKENI. V lost 4 bases, J lost 6 bases, and 5 bases stayed unmatched. The CDR3 is 14 amino acids. The CDR3 sequence: CASSRGTGDHGYTF. DNA for the CDR3: TGTGCCAGCTCACGCGGGACAGGGGATCATGGCTACACCTTC.